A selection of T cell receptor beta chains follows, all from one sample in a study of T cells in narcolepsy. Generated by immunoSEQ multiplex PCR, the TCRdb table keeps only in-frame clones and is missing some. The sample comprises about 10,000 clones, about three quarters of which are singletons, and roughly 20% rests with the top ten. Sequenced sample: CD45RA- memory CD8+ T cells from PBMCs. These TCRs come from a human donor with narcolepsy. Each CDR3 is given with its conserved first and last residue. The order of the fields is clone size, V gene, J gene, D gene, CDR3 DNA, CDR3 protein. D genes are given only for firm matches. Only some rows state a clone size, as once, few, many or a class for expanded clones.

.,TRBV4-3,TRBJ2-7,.,TGCGCCAGCAGCCTCTGGCAGAGCTCCTACGAGCAGTACTTC,CASSLWQSSYEQYF
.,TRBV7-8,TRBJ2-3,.,TGTGCCAGCAGCTTAGGAATTAGTTTTCCGGATACGCAGTATTTT,CASSLGISFPDTQYF
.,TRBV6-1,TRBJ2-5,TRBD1,TGTGCCAGCAGTGACTGGGACAGGAGCGAAGAGACCCAGTACTTC,CASSDWDRSEETQYF
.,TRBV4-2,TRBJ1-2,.,TGTGCCAGCAGCCAAGGTTTTGGACAGCCCTGGGACTATGGCTACACCTTC,CASSQGFGQPWDYGYTF
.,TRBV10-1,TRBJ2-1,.,TGCGCCAGCAGTGTGGGGGCGCCTCGGATTGGGGCGAGCTCCTACAATGAGCAGTTCTTC,CASSVGAPRIGASSYNEQFF
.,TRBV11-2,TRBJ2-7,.,TGTGCCAGCAGCTTGACGGAGGGAACCTACGAGCAGTACTTC,CASSLTEGTYEQYF
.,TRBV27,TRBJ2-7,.,TGTGCCAGCAGTTCCCAGGGGTTCTTCTCCTACGAGCAGTACTTC,CASSSQGFFSYEQYF
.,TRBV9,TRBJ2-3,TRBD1,TGTGCCAGCAGCGAAAAGGGACAGGGGGCCTTAGATACGCAGTATTTT,CASSEKGQGALDTQYF
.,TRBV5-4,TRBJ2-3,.,TGTGCCAGCAGCCCCGACGGGGATACGCAGTATTTT,CASSPDGDTQYF
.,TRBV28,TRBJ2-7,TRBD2,TGTGCCAGCAGTTTTCCCCTAGCGGGGGGCTCACCCAACGAGCAGTACTTC,CASSFPLAGGSPNEQYF
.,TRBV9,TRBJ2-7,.,TGTGCCAGCAGCGCGGGGAACAGGCCACACGAGCAGTACTTC,CASSAGNRPHEQYF
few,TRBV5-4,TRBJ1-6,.,TGCGCCAGCAGCCAAACGACAAGGGATCCGCCTTCACCCCTCCACTTT,CASSQTTRDPPSPLHF
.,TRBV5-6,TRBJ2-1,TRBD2,TGTGCCAGCAGCTTAGGGACTAGCGGGGGGTATGAGCAGTTCTTC,CASSLGTSGGYEQFF
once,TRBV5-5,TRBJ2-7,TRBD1,TGTGCCAGCAGCACCGGGACAGGGGGCGAATTCTACGAGCAGTACTTC,CASSTGTGGEFYEQYF
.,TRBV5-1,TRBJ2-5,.,TGCGCCAGCAGCTTGGGTCAGGCTCCTTTTCTAGAGACCCAGTACTTC,CASSLGQAPFLETQYF
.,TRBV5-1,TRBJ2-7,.,TGCGCCAGCAGCCCGCAGGGGAGTTTCTACGAGCAGTACTTC,CASSPQGSFYEQYF
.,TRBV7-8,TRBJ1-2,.,TGTGCCAGCAGCTTAACGCCGACAGACTATGGCTACACCTTC,CASSLTPTDYGYTF
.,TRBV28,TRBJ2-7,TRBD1,TGTGCCAGCAGTGAACAGGGGGCTTCCTACGAGCAGTACTTC,CASSEQGASYEQYF
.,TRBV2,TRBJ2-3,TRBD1,TGTGCCAGTCGACAGGGATCGGCAGATACGCAGTATTTT,CASRQGSADTQYF
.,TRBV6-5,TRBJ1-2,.,TGTGCCAGCAGTTACGGCGGAAATAACTATGGCTACACCTTC,CASSYGGNNYGYTF
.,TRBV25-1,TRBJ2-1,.,TGTGCCAGCAGTGAATGGACAGAATACAATGAGCAGTTCTTC,CASSEWTEYNEQFF
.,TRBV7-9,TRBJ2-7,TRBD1,TGTGCCAGCAGCTCGACAGGGGGCGCCTACGAGCAGTACTTC,CASSSTGGAYEQYF
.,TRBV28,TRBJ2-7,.,TGTGCCAGCAGTTTGTGGACGGATTCCTACGAGCAGTACTTC,CASSLWTDSYEQYF
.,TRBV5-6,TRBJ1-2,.,TGTGCCAGCAGCTTTCCTGGGGGCGACTATGGCTACACCTTC,CASSFPGGDYGYTF
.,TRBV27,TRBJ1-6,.,TGTGCCAGCAGCCAAAAGGGGTTACCCCTCCACTTT,CASSQKGLPLHF
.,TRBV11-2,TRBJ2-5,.,TGTGCCAGCAGCTCCGAAGAAGCTCGAGAGACCCAGTACTTC,CASSSEEARETQYF
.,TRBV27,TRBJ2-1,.,TGTGCCAGCAGTATCCTAGCCGGAGGAAACTACAATGAGCAGTTCTTC,CASSILAGGNYNEQFF
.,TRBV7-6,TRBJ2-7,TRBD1,TGTGCCAGCAGCTACGGACAGGTCTCATCCTACGAGCAGTACTTC,CASSYGQVSSYEQYF
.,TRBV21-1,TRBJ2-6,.,TGTGCCAGCAGCAAAGGGGAGGGAGCTGGGGCCAACGTCCTGACTTTC,CASSKGEGAGANVLTF
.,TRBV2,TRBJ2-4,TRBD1,TGTGCCAGCAGGGAACTCCCGGGACAGGGAGAACGGAACATTCAGTACTTC,CASRELPGQGERNIQYF
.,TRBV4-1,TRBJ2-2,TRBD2,TGCGCCAGCAGCCAGGGTACTAGCGTCCCCGGGGAGCTGTTTTTT,CASSQGTSVPGELFF